One and the same sample provided the 4 T cell receptor beta chains below, sequenced in a study of metastatic and nonmetastatic thyroid tumors. Patients underwent thyroid surgery, and none had received any treatment before it. Via MiXCR, TCRdb re-called the PCR reads. The sample includes around 61,000 clones, roughly 30% of them seen just once. What was sequenced was blood. The origin of the receptors is a female donor with papillary thyroid cancer or a benign thyroid nodule (not recorded which). Some clones in this sample may be carry-over from other donors' samples.

The V call is TRBV10-3, the J call TRBJ2-1; 8 nucleotides match TRBD2. Trimming removed 2 bases from V and 1 base from J; junction bases left unmatched: 1. The germline CDR1 and CDR2 sequences are ENHRY and SYGVKD. This CDR3 contains 15 residues. Written as DNA, the CDR3 is TGTGCCATCAGTGAGCGGGAGGGTTCCTACAATGAGCAGTTCTTC. Amino acid sequence: CAISEREGSYNEQFF.

The rearrangement links TRBV5-1 to TRBJ2-6; the D gene could be TRBD1 or TRBD2 (6 bases each). Germline loops: CDR1 SGHRS, CDR2 YFSETQ. The CDR3 contains 15 residues. V lost 8 bases to trimming and J lost 0 bases, with 12 bases between them. The CDR3 DNA reads as TGCGCCAGTGGTGGAGGGGGCTCTGGGGCCAACGTCCTGACTTTC. Translating it yields CASGGGGSGANVLTF.

This clone has a handful of counts. The V gene is TRBV5-1, the J gene TRBJ1-3; tentatively, D is TRBD1 (5 bases). The CDR3 has 15 amino acids. CDR1 SGHRS and CDR2 YFSETQ come from the germline V gene. Trimming shortened V by 4 bases and J by 3 bases, and 14 bases separated the two germline ends. The CDR3 protein is CASSEAAGVGNTIYF. CDR3 DNA: TGCGCCAGCAGCGAGGCGGCGGGGGTTGGAAACACCATATATTTT.

CDR3 amino acids: CASSLYGYEQYF. In DNA form, the CDR3 reads TGCGCCAGCAGCTTGTACGGCTACGAGCAGTACTTC. The chain recombines TRBV5-1 with TRBJ2-7; D unresolved. Germline V gene lookup returns CDR1 SGHRS and CDR2 YFSETQ. The CDR3 sequence is 12 residues long. Trimming left V 1 base short and J 3 bases short, with 5 bases between.